The sequence of this T cell receptor beta chain was determined in a study of blood T cell repertoires in COVID-19. Participant ages covered about 18 to 95 years across approximately 25 US areas. CDR3 length: 12 residues. Deletions cut 3 bases from V and 2 bases from J, with 5 bases between. The assay was immunoSEQ multiplex PCR, and TCRdb's table has in-frame clones only and misses some. In the table there are around 400,000 clones, approximately 89% of which are singletons. This receptor was taken from a woman in her 30s who had recovered from COVID-19. The sample was PBMCs or T cells enriched from blood (not recorded which). This chain connects TRBV12-3 or TRBV12-4 to TRBJ2-7; D is unresolved. The CDR3 sequence: CASSFYTYEQYF. The CDR3 DNA sequence: TGTGCCAGCAGTTTTTACACCTACGAGCAGTACTTC.